This TCR beta chain is from a study of OX40 agonist ivuxolimab in advanced cancers. Study-level background: Patients with prior anti-PD-1, anti-PD-L1 or anti-CTLA-4 therapy were eligible; less than 50% had some.

The assay was immunoSEQ multiplex PCR, and TCRdb's table has in-frame clones only and misses some. There are tens of thousands of clones in the sample; 80% to 95% occur only once, and about 0.42% lies in the top ten. The germline V gene encodes CDR1 LGHNA and CDR2 YSLEER. The CDR3 sequence is 16 residues long. V dropped 0 bases and J dropped 5 bases, with 17 bases sitting between them. The rearrangement links TRBV4-3 to TRBJ2-7, with D hard to call. The material was CD4+ or CD8+ T cells sorted from blood, obtained in a trial of the OX40 agonist ivuxolimab. This sequence was found in an adult with an advanced solid tumor such as melanoma, head and neck, liver or kidney cancer. The CDR3 region has the DNA TGCGCCAGCAGCCAAGATCGGAATAGGCCCTTCCACGAGCAGTACTTC. Translating it yields CASSQDRNRPFHEQYF.